Listed below are T cell receptor beta chains from one sample, sequenced in a study of regulatory T cells in long-lasting Graves disease. Each CDR3 protein gets one entry after TCRdb re-called the multiplex PCR reads with MiXCR. Of around 250,000 distinct CDR3 sequences listed, around 18% are singletons. This sample also belongs to another study, concerning T cells in Graves' hyperthyroidism and ophthalmopathy.

The specimen was peripheral blood mononuclear cells (PBMCs), collected at new diagnosis, from a patient treated with antithyroid drugs. The receptors shown here come from a woman aged 25 to 45 with Graves disease. The CDR3 runs from the conserved cysteine through the conserved F or W. A D gene is named only where the DNA matches it firmly. Clone sizes are given selectively: once, few, many, or a class where the clone is expanded.

TRBJ1-1	NA	many	TRBV11-2	15	TGTGCCAGCAGCGCGCCCGCTGTCGAGGGGACTGAAGCTTTCTTT	CASSAPAVEGTEAFF
TRBJ1-3	NA	few	TRBV9	15	TGTGCCAGCAGCACTCAGGGTCCCTCTGGAAACACCATATATTTT	CASSTQGPSGNTIYF
TRBJ2-7	NA	few	TRBV6-2/TRBV6-3	13	TGTGCCAGCAGTTACTCAGAGAGCTGCGAGCAGTACTTC	CASSYSESCEQYF
TRBJ1-1	NA	many	TRBV12-3/TRBV12-4	14	TGTGCCAGCAGGCCCGCAGTGGGCTACACTGAAGCTTTCTTT	CASRPAVGYTEAFF
TRBJ1-1	NA	many	TRBV7-9	13	TGTGCCAGCAGCTTAGTAGGGGACACTGAAGCTTTCTTT	CASSLVGDTEAFF
TRBJ2-2	TRBD1	NA	TRBV19	15	TGTGCCAGTAGTATTTGGGGACAGGGCACCGGGGAGCTGTTTTTT	CASSIWGQGTGELFF
TRBJ1-2	NA	many	TRBV6-1	14	TGTGCCAGCAGAACTATCGGGGGGCACTATGGCTACACCTTC	CASRTIGGHYGYTF
TRBJ1-4	NA	NA	TRBV14	15	TGTGCCAGCAGCCAGATAAACCCGGATAGGGGAAAACTGTTTTTT	CASSQINPDRGKLFF
TRBJ1-4	NA	NA	TRBV6-1	13	TGTGCCAGCAGTGATATCACGCCTGAAAAACTGTTTTTT	CASSDITPEKLFF
TRBJ2-1	TRBD2	many	TRBV11-2	19	TGTGCCAGCAGCTCACTAGCGGGGGGCGGATTAGGTTCCTACAATGAGCAGTTCTTC	CASSSLAGGGLGSYNEQFF
TRBJ1-6	TRBD1	many	TRBV5-1	15	TGCGCCAGCAGCTCAACAGGGGACCCAAATTCACCCCTCCACTTT	CASSSTGDPNSPLHF
TRBJ2-7	NA	many	TRBV20-1	11	TGCAGTGCTAGTTATAGTCCCGAGCAGTACTTC	CSASYSPEQYF
TRBJ1-2	NA	NA	TRBV5-4	15	TGTGCCAGCAGTACTAGGGGTGGAGGGGGCTATGGCTACACCTTC	CASSTRGGGGYGYTF
TRBJ1-5	TRBD1	many	TRBV5-1	15	TGCGCCAGCAGCCCCGGACAGGGGGCACATCAGCCCCAGCATTTT	CASSPGQGAHQPQHF
TRBJ2-7	NA	few	TRBV18	16	TGTGCCAGCTCACCACTTGGACAGTTAACTACCTACGAGCAGTACTTC	CASSPLGQLTTYEQYF
TRBJ1-2	TRBD1	NA	TRBV15	15	TGTGCCACCAGCAGGCTCCAGGGGGGGGACTATGGCTACACCTTC	CATSRLQGGDYGYTF
TRBJ2-7	NA	few	TRBV10-3	13	TGTGCCACGGGGCCAGGGATTCGCGACAAGCAGTACTTC	CATGPGIRDKQYF
TRBJ1-1	TRBD1	NA	TRBV2	15	TGTGCCAGCAGGTCAGGGGGCTTTTTGAACACTGAAGCTTTCTTT	CASRSGGFLNTEAFF
TRBJ2-3	NA	few	TRBV19	14	TGTGCCAGTAGTATAGATCAGGGGACAGATACGCAGTATTTT	CASSIDQGTDTQYF
TRBJ2-1	NA	NA	TRBV6-2/TRBV6-3	16	TGTGCCAGCAGGACAAATTCCGGGACCCGCCGCAATGAGCAGTTCTTC	CASRTNSGTRRNEQFF
TRBJ1-1	NA	NA	TRBV20-1	14	TGCAGTGCTAGAGATCGCGAGGGTAGGGGTGAAGCTTTCTTT	CSARDREGRGEAFF
TRBJ2-6	NA	few	TRBV18	18	TGTGCCAGCTCACCATCTACAGGCGGTAGCTCTGGGGCCAACGTCCTGACTTTC	CASSPSTGGSSGANVLTF
TRBJ1-1	NA	many	TRBV6-9	17	TGTGCCAGCAGTTACGGGTACAACTTAGGCCACAACACTGAAGCTTTCTTT	CASSYGYNLGHNTEAFF
TRBJ2-2	NA	many	TRBV5-1	15	TGCGCCAGCAGCTCGTCCTGGGGAAAGGCCGGGGAGCTGTTTTTT	CASSSSWGKAGELFF
TRBJ1-1	NA	many	TRBV18	12	TGTGCCAGCTCAACGACAGAAGGTGAAGCTTTCTTT	CASSTTEGEAFF
TRBJ1-5	NA	many	TRBV12-3/TRBV12-4	15	TGTGCCAGCAGTTTTCCTAACTTTAGCAATCAGCCCCAGCATTTT	CASSFPNFSNQPQHF
TRBJ2-2	NA	NA	TRBV27	14	TGTGCCAGCAGCGACTACCGGGGGCGGGGGGAGCTGTTTTTT	CASSDYRGRGELFF
TRBJ2-3	TRBD2	many	TRBV27	16	TGTGCCAGCAGACCCCTAGCGGGGGGGCCCACAGATACGCAGTATTTT	CASRPLAGGPTDTQYF
TRBJ2-2	TRBD2	NA	TRBV28	14	TGTGCCAGCAAGTTAGCGGGAAACACCGGGGAGCTGTTTTTT	CASKLAGNTGELFF
TRBJ2-5	NA	NA	TRBV7-9	15	TGTGCCAGCGGTAAACAGGGTACCCCGGGAGAGACCCAGTACTTC	CASGKQGTPGETQYF
TRBJ1-5	NA	many	TRBV28	17	TGTGCCAGCAGTTTATATGGGTTAGACAGTACGAATCAGCCCCAGCATTTT	CASSLYGLDSTNQPQHF
TRBJ2-5	TRBD2	many	TRBV9	15	TGTGCCAGACGGCTCGGGGGGGAGTACCAAGAGACCCAGTACTTC	CARRLGGEYQETQYF
TRBJ2-7	TRBD2	many	TRBV20-1	11	TGCAGTGTCCCGGGGGGGGGCGAGCAGTACTTC	CSVPGGGEQYF
TRBJ1-2	TRBD1	NA	TRBV6-1	15	TGTGCCAGCAGTGAAGTAGGACAGGGGGCCTATGGCTACACCTTC	CASSEVGQGAYGYTF
TRBJ1-3	NA	NA	TRBV12-3/TRBV12-4	15	TGTGCCAGCAGTTTTTATACCGCCGGAGGAAACACCATATATTTT	CASSFYTAGGNTIYF
TRBJ2-7	NA	few	TRBV5-6	15	TGTGCCAGCAGCTCCCCGAAGGGGGGTCCCTACGAGCAGTACTTC	CASSSPKGGPYEQYF
TRBJ2-7	TRBD1	many	TRBV12-5	18	TGTGCTAGTGGTCCCGGGACAGGGGATAATCTTAACACCTACGAGCAGTACTTC	CASGPGTGDNLNTYEQYF
TRBJ1-5	TRBD1	many	TRBV5-1	14	TGCGCCAGCAGCTCGGGACAGGGGAATCAGCCCCAGCATTTT	CASSSGQGNQPQHF
TRBJ1-5	NA	many	TRBV5-1	15	TGCGCCAGCAGCCCCGGGACTCTACGTCGGGAGCCCCAGCATTTT	CASSPGTLRREPQHF
TRBJ2-1	TRBD2	many	TRBV10-3	16	TGTGCCATCAGTGAGTCAGGCGGGGGGGTTGGTGGTGAGCAGTTCTTC	CAISESGGGVGGEQFF